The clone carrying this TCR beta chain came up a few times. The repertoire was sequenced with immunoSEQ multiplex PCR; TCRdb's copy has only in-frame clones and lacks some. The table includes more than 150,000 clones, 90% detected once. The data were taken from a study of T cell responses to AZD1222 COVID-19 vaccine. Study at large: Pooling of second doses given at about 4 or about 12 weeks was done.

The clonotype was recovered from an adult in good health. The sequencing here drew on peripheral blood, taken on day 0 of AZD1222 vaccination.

Here the CDR3 DNA reads TGTGCCAGCAGTGAAGCCTCTCTCGGGGACAGCCAAAAGTACAATCAGCCCCAGCATTTT. It is translated as CASSEASLGDSQKYNQPQHF. V and J are TRBV2 and TRBJ1-5; 7 positions match TRBD1. The CDR3 covers 20 residues. Looked up from germline, CDR1 is SNHLY and CDR2 is FYNNEI. With V trimmed by 0 bases and J by 3 bases, 17 bases remained unmatched.